Detailed here is one T cell receptor (beta chain). This clone was observed a few times. Its antigen remains undetermined. No clone much larger than this one lies a single base away; base qualities are absent. The record originates from a study of cytomegalovirus exposure and HLA in healthy donors (dated by TCRdb to 2015 to 2018). Describing the broader study: In an earlier analysis of roughly 590 of the donors, approximately 260 Gb of sequence data and just under 120 million unique TCR beta sequences from roughly 190 million T cells were reported. In the later analysis, no new phenotypic data were used to find candidate immune exposures; instead, reliance was placed on TCR beta sequences and their occurrence across donors. Alongside the repertoire data, information on donor age, sex, ethnicity and CMV serostatus was compiled. All discovery cohort repertoires had been generated using a single sequencing platform. HLA typing covered class I and class II loci at four-digit resolution. High-throughput TCR immunosequencing, statistical association of individual TCRs with disease status, and machine learning were combined to predict cytomegalovirus infection status. Among about 390 genotyped donors of the cohort, an average of approximately 230,000 unique TCR beta nucleotide sequences were sequenced per donor, around 20% of them non-productive. The number of typed donors differed by locus: about 629-630 for A, B, C, DRB1 and DQB1; 500 to 550 for DQA1; over 600 for DPA1; and 400 to 480 for DPB1. The study aimed to test whether signatures of past pathogen exposure could be identified by cataloging public T cell receptors. An early release that covered about 600 HLA-typed donors contained around 330 gigabases of sequencing data and 75 million to 100 million unique TCR sequences. A separate validation cohort of 90 to 150 different subjects was used in addition to the 666-subject first cohort. Among the roughly 430 genotyped donors, under 90% belonged to the genetic ancestry cluster associated with self-reported Caucasian donors. An earlier analysis of some 500 of the donors used high-throughput TCR beta sequencing to judge whether each TCR beta V gene segment behaved as functional or pseudogenic. A later genetic analysis used genome-wide SNP genotypes for about three fifths of the roughly 700 donors, treating that subset as a discovery cohort. In a later analysis, previously published TCR beta repertoires from hundreds of donors were re-analyzed and high-resolution HLA genotyping was added so that TCR occurrence patterns could be studied. The T cell repertoires of around 670 subjects were profiled by immunosequencing and related to cytomegalovirus serostatus. Several DR-DQ haplotypes were handled as single units for association and clustering because linkage in the cohort was strong.

Study-wide findings and limitations: A later analysis reported that several top co-occurrence clusters appeared linked to parvovirus B19, influenza, CMV and Epstein-Barr virus. Seventeen rarely observed V segments, including chromosome 9 orphons, were excluded from the earlier analysis of just under 600 of the donors because counts were too low. Roughly uniform sequencing depth across donors was assumed in presence/absence analyses, although this assumption may not hold. A later genetic analysis associated a missense DCLRE1C variant with V-gene and J-gene trimming of TCR beta chains, and an independent cohort replicated the association. Broadly in line with IMGT annotations, most TCR beta V segments showed up in productive rearrangements about 90% or about 30% of the time in an earlier analysis of 450 to 750 of the donors. In this cohort, only TCR beta chains were sequenced, and detectable features were limited by the absence of alpha or paired-chain data. When HLA alleles, especially DR and DQ, strongly co-occurred, attributing TCR associations to individual alleles was difficult. A further reported finding was that TCR beta sequences accurately predicted the HLA-A and HLA-B alleles for most subjects in the first cohort. A later analysis found that TCR association rates varied across HLA loci, with DRB1 alleles showing the most associated TCRs and HLA-C alleles the fewest. The authors suggested that the approach could potentially be extended to other disease states and immunological phenotypes. Because HLA typing was unavailable for some donors at each locus, only the typed subset was used in association tests. While some public TCRs were present in many individuals, most TCR sequences turned up only very rarely across donors. According to a later genetic analysis, donors in an Asian-associated ancestry cluster had fewer N-insertions in productive TCRs than the roughly 660-donor mean. Correlated functional status among segregating V segments might reflect linkage disequilibrium, but an unknown experimental factor could not be ruled out. A later analysis found that HLA-associated TCR beta chains were more clonally expanded and had lower generation probabilities than equally common non-associated chains. A few of the identified cytomegalovirus-associated TCR beta chains were confirmed in vitro to be specific for cytomegalovirus antigens. Immune exposure information for the cohort was limited to CMV serostatus. A cluster of highly shared sequence variants was judged likely to be a technical artifact of the sequencing pipeline. In the study, approximately 150 TCR beta chains were listed as associated with cytomegalovirus. Specific HLA alleles were associated with 16,951 TCR beta sequences at a false discovery rate of 0.05 in a later analysis. In both the original and validation cohorts, the classifier was reported to diagnose cytomegalovirus status with high specificity and sensitivity. Some IMGT-functional V segments, including TRBV6-2 and TRBV6-3, could not be distinguished by the 87-base-pair reads and were therefore excluded. According to a later analysis, most CMV-associated TCR beta chains appeared to be HLA-restricted, and the HLA associations seemed to be driven largely by CMV exposure.

The cohort consisted of 600 to 750 healthy bone marrow donors. Cohort members were all nominally healthy when sampled, although unrecorded immune exposures were likely present. The donor tested CMV seronegative and was one of the 352 seronegative cohort members. A peripheral blood sample was collected from each donor, and TCR beta sequencing was performed on peripheral blood mononuclear cells. Genomic DNA was extracted from the blood cell samples with the Qiagen DNeasy Blood Extraction Kit. The method was the immunoSEQ multiplex PCR assay. A mixture of 60 forward primers for TCR Vbeta segments and 13 reverse primers for TCR Jbeta segments was used in the multiplex PCR. Amplification of the CDR3 region of rearranged TCR beta genes was performed with a multiplex PCR assay on genomic DNA. The Illumina HiSeq System was used to sequence the amplified TCR beta libraries as 87-base-pair reads. From the authors' description of their analysis: A later analysis counted about 80 million unique TCR beta chains across the 650 to 800 repertoires, and some 11 million of these chains were shared by at least two donors. To remove PCR and sequencing errors, raw reads were error-corrected and collapsed into unique sequences using a nearest-neighbor algorithm that merged closely related sequences. CDR3 sequences were aligned to IMGT reference sequences to assign V, D and J gene segments. For a sequence to be retained, at least a six-nucleotide match to both a V gene segment and a J gene segment was required. Rearrangements were called productive when the CDR3 lacked stop codons and stayed in frame with V and J; all others were non-productive. Following IMGT convention, CDR3 was defined as the stretch from the second conserved V-encoded cysteine up to the conserved J-encoded phenylalanine. The earlier analysis of some 540 of the donors excluded any sequence lacking an unambiguous match to a single V gene segment. In an earlier analysis of approximately 590 of the donors, a V segment was called functional when productive rearrangements were above 56.7%, and segregating when the standard deviation between donors exceeded 5%. A statistical classification framework was built for diagnosing cytomegalovirus status from the catalog of TCR beta chain sequences. In a later analysis, TCR nucleotide sequences were compared against IMGT/GENE-DB human TR gene sequences so that V and J genes could be assigned. In a later analysis, CDR3 sequences and most-parsimonious VDJ recombination scenarios were assigned using the TCRdist pipeline. In a later analysis, each TCR beta chain was defined by its CDR3 amino acid sequence together with its V-gene family, and reads without a unique V-gene family were excluded. A later analysis removed 450 to 600 highly shared, low-generation-probability nucleotide sequences to deal with suspected cross-contamination and a sequencing artifact. In a later analysis, a clonal expansion index was calculated for each public chain from normalized within-repertoire ranks of inferred template counts. In a later analysis, generation probabilities were computed using a VDJ recombination model fitted to out-of-frame rearrangements, and the results were checked against IGoR. In a later analysis, hypergeometric tests were used to score TCR-TCR, TCR-HLA and TCR-CMV co-occurrence, with a repertoire-size bias correction applied to TCR pairs. A later analysis estimated false discovery rates by permuting HLA or CMV assignments 20 times. In a later analysis, co-occurring TCRs were grouped with DBSCAN, and TCRdist sequence similarity was added when clustering was performed within HLA-allele-positive subsets. Repertoires with fewer than 30,000 or more than 120,000 public chains were left out of co-occurrence clustering, as were about 5 repertoires with anomalous nucleotide sharing. TCRdb holds this immuneACCESS table with in-frame rearrangements only. Some clones are missing; in checked studies, unresolved V genes explain under half, and the rest has no known cause. V and J calls and clone size are those listed in that table; D and trimming were worked out from the DNA. This sample holds 120,000 to 150,000 clones; roughly 88% were observed only once. The ten largest account for 0.45% to 0.55% of the sample.

Counted from cysteine to phenylalanine, this CDR3 has 16 amino acids. Kept here is only the CDR3 DNA, which spans 48 bases and is read in frame from base 1. V sheds 5 bases and J sheds 5 bases, leaving 19 bases between their ends. Via the germline V gene, CDR1 is SGHRS and CDR2 YFSETQ. What was sequenced was PBMCs. The chain is encoded by TRBV5-1 joined to TRBJ2-2; TRBD2 could be the D gene, as 7 bases match. This receptor was obtained from a woman between 35 and 50 years old in good health and CMV-seronegative. Here the CDR3 is given as CASRGGALGSTGELFF. The nucleotides read TGCGCCAGCAGGGGGGGGGCCCTCGGGTCGACCGGGGAGCTGTTTTTT.